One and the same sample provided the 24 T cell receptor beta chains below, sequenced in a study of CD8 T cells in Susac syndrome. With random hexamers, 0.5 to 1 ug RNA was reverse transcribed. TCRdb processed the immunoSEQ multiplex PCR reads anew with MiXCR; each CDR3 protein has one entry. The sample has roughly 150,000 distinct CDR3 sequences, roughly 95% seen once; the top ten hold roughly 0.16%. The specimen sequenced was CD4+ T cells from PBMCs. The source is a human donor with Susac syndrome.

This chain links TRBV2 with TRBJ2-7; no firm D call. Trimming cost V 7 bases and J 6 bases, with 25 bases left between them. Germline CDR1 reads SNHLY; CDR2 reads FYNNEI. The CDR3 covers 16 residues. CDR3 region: CASTTHGLGTSGEQYF. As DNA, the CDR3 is TGTGCCAGCACCACCCACGGGTTGGGAACGTCGGGCGAGCAGTACTTC.

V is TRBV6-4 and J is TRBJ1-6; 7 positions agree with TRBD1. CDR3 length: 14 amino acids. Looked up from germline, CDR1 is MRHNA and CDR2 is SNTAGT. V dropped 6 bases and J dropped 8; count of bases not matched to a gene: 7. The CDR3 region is CASRQRQGDSPLHF. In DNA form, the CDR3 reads TGTGCCAGCAGGCAGCGACAGGGCGATTCACCCCTCCACTTT.

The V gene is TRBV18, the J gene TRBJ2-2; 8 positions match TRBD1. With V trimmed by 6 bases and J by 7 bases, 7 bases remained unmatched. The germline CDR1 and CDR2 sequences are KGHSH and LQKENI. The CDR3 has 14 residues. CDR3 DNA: TGTGCCAGCTCGGCGACAGGGGCCGGCGGGGAGCTGTTTTTT. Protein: CASSATGAGGELFF.

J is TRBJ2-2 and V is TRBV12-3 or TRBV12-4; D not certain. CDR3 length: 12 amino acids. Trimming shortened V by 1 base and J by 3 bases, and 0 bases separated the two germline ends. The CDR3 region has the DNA TGTGCCAGCAGTTTAGACACCGGGGAGCTGTTTTTT. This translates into CASSLDTGELFF.

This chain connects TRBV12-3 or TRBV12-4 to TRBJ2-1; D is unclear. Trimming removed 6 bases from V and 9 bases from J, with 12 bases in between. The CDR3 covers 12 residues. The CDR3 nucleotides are TGTGCCAGCAGCCCGGTGGGCTTTGAGCAGTTCTTC. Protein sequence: CASSPVGFEQFF.

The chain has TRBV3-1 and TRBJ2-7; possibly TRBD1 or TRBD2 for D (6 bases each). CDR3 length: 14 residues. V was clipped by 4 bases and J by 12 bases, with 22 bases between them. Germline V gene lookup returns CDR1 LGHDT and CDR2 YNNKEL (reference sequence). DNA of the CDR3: TGTGCCAGCAGCCCACAAGAACGCGGGACAAGGTTGTACTTC. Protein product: CASSPQERGTRLYF.

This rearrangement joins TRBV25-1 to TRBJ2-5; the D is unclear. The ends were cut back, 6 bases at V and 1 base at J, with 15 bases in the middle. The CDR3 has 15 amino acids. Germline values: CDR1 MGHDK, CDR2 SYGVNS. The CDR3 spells CASSPNGRSQETQYF. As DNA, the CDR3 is TGTGCCAGCAGCCCCAACGGACGGTCCCAAGAGACCCAGTACTTC.

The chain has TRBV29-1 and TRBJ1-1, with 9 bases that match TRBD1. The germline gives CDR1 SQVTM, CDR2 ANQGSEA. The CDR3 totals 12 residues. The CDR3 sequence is CSTGTGRTEAFF. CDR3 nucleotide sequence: TGCAGTACCGGGACAGGGAGAACTGAAGCTTTCTTT. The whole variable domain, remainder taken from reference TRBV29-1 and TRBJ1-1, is SAVISQKPSRDICQRGTSLTIQCQVDSQVTMMFWYRQQPGQSLTLIATANQGSEATYESGFVIDKFPISRPNLTFSTLTVSNMSPEDSSIYLCSTGTGRTEAFFGQGTRLTVV.

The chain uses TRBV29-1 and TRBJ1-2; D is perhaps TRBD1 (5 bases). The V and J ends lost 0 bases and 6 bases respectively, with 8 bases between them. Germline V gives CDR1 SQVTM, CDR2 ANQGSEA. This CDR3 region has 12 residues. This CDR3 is CSVEDRVNGYTF. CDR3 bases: TGCAGCGTTGAAGACAGGGTGAATGGCTACACCTTC.

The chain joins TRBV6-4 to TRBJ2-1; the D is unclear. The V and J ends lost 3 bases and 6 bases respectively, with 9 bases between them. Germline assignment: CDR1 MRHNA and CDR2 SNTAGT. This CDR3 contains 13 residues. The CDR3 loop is CASSERGLNEQFF. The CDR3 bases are TGTGCCAGCAGTGAACGTGGCCTCAATGAGCAGTTCTTC.

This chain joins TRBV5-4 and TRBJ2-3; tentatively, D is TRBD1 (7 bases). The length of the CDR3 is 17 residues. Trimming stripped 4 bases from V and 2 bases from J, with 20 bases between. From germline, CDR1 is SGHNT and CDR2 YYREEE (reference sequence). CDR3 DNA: TGTGCCAGCAGCCGGGTGAGACAGGGAGGATCCACAGATACGCAGTATTTT. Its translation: CASSRVRQGGSTDTQYF.

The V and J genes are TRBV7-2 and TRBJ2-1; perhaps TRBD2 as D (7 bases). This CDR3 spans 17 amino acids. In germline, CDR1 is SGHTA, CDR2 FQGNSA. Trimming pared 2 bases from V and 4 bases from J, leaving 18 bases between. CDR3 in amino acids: CASSLQGRGASYNEQFF. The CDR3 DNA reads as TGTGCCAGCAGCTTACAAGGTCGGGGGGCTTCTTACAATGAGCAGTTCTTC.

The CDR3 nucleotides are TGCAGCGCCGGGACTAGCGGGGGAGAGACCCAGTACTTC. This encodes CSAGTSGGETQYF. The chain is built from TRBV29-1 and TRBJ2-5; 14 bases agree with TRBD2. V was pared by 7 bases and J by 4 bases, with 2 bases of the junction left unmatched. This CDR3 has 13 residues. Germline-derived CDR1 and CDR2 are SQVTM and ANQGSEA.

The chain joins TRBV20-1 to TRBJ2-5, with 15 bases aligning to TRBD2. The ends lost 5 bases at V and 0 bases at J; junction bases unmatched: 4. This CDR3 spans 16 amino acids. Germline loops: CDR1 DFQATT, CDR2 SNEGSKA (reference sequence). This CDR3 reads CSAGTSGGTYQETQYF. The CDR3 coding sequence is TGCAGTGCTGGGACTAGCGGGGGGACGTACCAAGAGACCCAGTACTTC.

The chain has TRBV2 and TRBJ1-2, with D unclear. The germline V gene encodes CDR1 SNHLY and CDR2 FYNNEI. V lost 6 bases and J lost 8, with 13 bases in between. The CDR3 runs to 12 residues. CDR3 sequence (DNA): TGTGCCAGCAGGGATGAACTACGAGGCTACACCTTC. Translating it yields CASRDELRGYTF. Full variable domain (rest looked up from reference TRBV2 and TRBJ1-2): EPEVTQTPSHQVTQMGQEVILRCVPISNHLYFYWYRQILGQKVEFLVSFYNNEISEKSEIFDDQFSVERPDGSNFTLKIRSTKLEDSAMYFCASRDELRGYTFGSGTRLTVV.

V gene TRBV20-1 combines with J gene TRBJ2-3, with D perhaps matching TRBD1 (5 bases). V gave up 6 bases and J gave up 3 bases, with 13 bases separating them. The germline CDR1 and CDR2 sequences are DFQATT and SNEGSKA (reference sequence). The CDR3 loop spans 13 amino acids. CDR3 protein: CSARKGSTDTQYF. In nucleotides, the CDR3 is TGCAGTGCAAGAAAGGGGTCGACAGATACGCAGTATTTT.

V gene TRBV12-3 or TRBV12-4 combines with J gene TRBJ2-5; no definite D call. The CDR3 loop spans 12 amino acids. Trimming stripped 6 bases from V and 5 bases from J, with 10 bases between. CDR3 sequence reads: CASSGSTETQYF. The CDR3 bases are TGTGCCAGCAGCGGCTCGACGGAGACCCAGTACTTC.

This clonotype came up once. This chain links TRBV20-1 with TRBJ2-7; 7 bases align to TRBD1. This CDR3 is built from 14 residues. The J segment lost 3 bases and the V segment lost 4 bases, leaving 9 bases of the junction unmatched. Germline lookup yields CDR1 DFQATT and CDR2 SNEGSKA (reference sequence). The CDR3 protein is CSATDRTGRYEQYF. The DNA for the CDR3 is TGCAGTGCTACGGACAGGACAGGTCGCTACGAGCAGTACTTC.

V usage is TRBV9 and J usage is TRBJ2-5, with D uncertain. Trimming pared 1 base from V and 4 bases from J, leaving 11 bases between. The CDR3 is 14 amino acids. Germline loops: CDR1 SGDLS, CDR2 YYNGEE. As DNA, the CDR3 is TGTGCCAGCAGCGTACTCCCCTTAGGAGAGACCCAGTACTTC. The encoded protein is CASSVLPLGETQYF.

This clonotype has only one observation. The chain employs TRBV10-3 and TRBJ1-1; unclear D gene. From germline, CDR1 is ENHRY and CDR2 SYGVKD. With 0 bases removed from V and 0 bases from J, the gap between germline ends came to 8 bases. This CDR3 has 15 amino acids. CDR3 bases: TGTGCCATCAGTGAGTCAAGGGCAGTGAACACTGAAGCTTTCTTT. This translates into CAISESRAVNTEAFF.

The CDR3 loop is CASSLSPGTPSQAFF. The CDR3 DNA is TGCGCCAGCAGTTTATCGCCCGGGACCCCGAGCCAAGCTTTCTTT. The rearrangement joins TRBV5-1 to TRBJ1-1; D possibly corresponds to TRBD1 (5 bases). Per germline, CDR1 SGHRS and CDR2 YFSETQ. The CDR3 spans 15 residues. Trimming removed 5 bases at V and 9 bases at J, with 23 bases between.

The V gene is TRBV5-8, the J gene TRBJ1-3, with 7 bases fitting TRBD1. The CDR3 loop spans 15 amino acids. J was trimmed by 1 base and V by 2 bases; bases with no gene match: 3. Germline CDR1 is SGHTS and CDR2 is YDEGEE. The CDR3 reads CASSFLTGSGNTIYF. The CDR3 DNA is TGTGCCAGCAGCTTCCTGACAGGGTCTGGAAACACCATATATTTT.

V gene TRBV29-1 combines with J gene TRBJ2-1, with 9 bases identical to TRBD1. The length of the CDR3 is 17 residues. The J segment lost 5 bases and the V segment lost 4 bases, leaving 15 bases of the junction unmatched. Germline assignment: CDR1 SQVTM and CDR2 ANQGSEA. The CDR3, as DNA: TGCAGCGTTGGTCGAGACTCCGGGACAGGGAGGAACAATGAGCAGTTCTTC. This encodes CSVGRDSGTGRNNEQFF.

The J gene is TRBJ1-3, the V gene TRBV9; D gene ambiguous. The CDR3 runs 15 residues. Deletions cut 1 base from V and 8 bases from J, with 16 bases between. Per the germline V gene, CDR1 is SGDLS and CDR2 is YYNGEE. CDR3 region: CASSVLGSPRDTIYF. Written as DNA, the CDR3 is TGTGCCAGCAGCGTATTAGGCAGTCCACGGGACACCATATATTTT.